This passage covers 31 T cell receptor beta chains from one sample sequenced in a study of T cell repertoires in cytomegalovirus infection. Using its own MiXCR run on the reads, TCRdb lists one record per CDR3 protein. The data show 250,000 to 300,000 distinct CDR3 sequences, approximately 9% seen once. What was sequenced was PBMCs. The receptors come from a human donor in good health (CMV status not recorded). Some clones in this sample may be carry-over from other donors' samples.

In this sample, this clonotype turned up many times. The genes are TRBV28 and TRBJ1-5; D ambiguous. Per the germline V gene, CDR1 is MDHEN and CDR2 is SYDVKM. The CDR3 is 12 amino acids. The ends were cut back, 6 bases at V and 6 bases at J, with 9 bases in the middle. CDR3 DNA sequence: TGTGCCAGCAGCCGTACCGGTCAGCCCCAGCATTTT. Its protein is CASSRTGQPQHF.

This clonotype has a handful of counts. The gene calls are TRBV14 and TRBJ2-3; D unclear. Trimming removed 4 bases from V and 4 bases from J, with 12 bases in between. The germline V gene encodes CDR1 SGHDN and CDR2 FVKESK. This CDR3 is built from 14 residues. CDR3 coding DNA: TGTGCCAGCAGCCCCGCTGGAGTGTCAGATACGCAGTATTTT. This encodes CASSPAGVSDTQYF.

This clonotype came up many times. The chain employs TRBV7-2 and TRBJ2-2, with 7 nucleotides matching TRBD1. Germline CDR1 reads SGHTA; CDR2 reads FQGNSA. The V and J ends lost 4 bases and 7 bases, in that order; junction bases with no gene match: 9. This CDR3 comprises 15 residues. The CDR3 loop is CASSSTGASGGELFF. DNA of the CDR3: TGTGCCAGCAGCTCTACAGGGGCCTCCGGCGGGGAGCTGTTTTTT.

This clonotype was found many times. The chain employs TRBV6-2 or TRBV6-3 and TRBJ2-1; tentatively, D is TRBD2 (5 bases). The CDR3 extends over 11 amino acids. Looked up from germline, CDR1 is MNHEY and CDR2 is SVGEGT. Trimming shortened V by 6 bases and J by 8 bases, and 8 bases separated the two germline ends. CDR3: CASRNGDEQFF. The CDR3, as DNA: TGTGCCAGCAGAAACGGGGATGAGCAGTTCTTC.

This clonotype was seen ten or more times. The V and J genes are TRBV7-8 and TRBJ2-6; D possibly corresponds to TRBD1 (5 bases). Germline CDR1 and CDR2: SGHVS and FQNEAQ. V was cut by 0 bases and J by 2 bases, with 8 bases left in between. The CDR3 contains 16 residues. CDR3 sequence: CASSLALRAGANVLTF. The CDR3 DNA is TGTGCCAGCAGCTTAGCTCTCAGGGCTGGGGCCAACGTCCTGACTTTC.

This clonotype was observed many times. CDR3 amino acids: CASSRSGTQTSYEQYF. In DNA, the CDR3 is TGTGCCAGCAGCCGCTCCGGGACACAAACATCCTACGAGCAGTACTTC. The J gene is TRBJ2-7, the V gene TRBV7-2, with D maybe TRBD1 (6 bases). The CDR3 consists of 16 residues. Trimming pared 5 bases from V and 1 base from J, leaving 18 bases between. Germline CDR1 and CDR2: SGHTA and FQGNSA.

The table lists this clonotype with many counts. This chain connects TRBV15 to TRBJ2-7; 10 bases line up with TRBD2. CDR3 length equals 17 residues. The J segment lost 2 bases and the V segment lost 2 bases, leaving 9 bases of the junction unmatched. Germline CDR1 and CDR2: LNHNV and YYDKDF (reference sequence). The CDR3, as DNA: TGTGCCACCAGCAGAAAAAGTGGAACTAGCGGGACCTACGAGCAGTACTTC. Its translation is CATSRKSGTSGTYEQYF.

This clonotype was detected many times. V usage is TRBV7-2 and J usage is TRBJ2-3, with D perhaps given as TRBD1 or TRBD2 (5 bases each). Trimming removed 2 bases at V and 6 bases at J, with 21 bases between. The germline gives CDR1 SGHTA, CDR2 FQGNSA. This CDR3 is built from 17 residues. CDR3 sequence: CASSLRTGAPGWDTQYF. The CDR3 nucleotides are TGTGCCAGCAGCTTAAGGACCGGGGCCCCCGGTTGGGATACGCAGTATTTT.

The table lists this clonotype with many counts. The chain employs TRBV10-3 and TRBJ2-7; possibly TRBD2 for D (7 bases). The CDR3 is 16 amino acids. V gave up 5 bases and J gave up 5 bases, with 22 bases separating them. Germline CDR1 ENHRY, CDR2 SYGVKD. CDR3 residues: CAISSGGEGQGHEQYF. The CDR3 nucleotides read TGTGCCATCAGTTCGGGGGGCGAGGGCCAGGGCCACGAGCAGTACTTC.

This rearrangement joins TRBV11-3 to TRBJ2-2, with TRBD2 matching over 7 bases. Germline CDR1 reads SGHNT; CDR2 reads YENEEA. The CDR3 is 15 residues long. Germline trimming cut 2 bases from V and 6 bases from J; bases unmatched to any gene: 6. This chain's CDR3 is CASSLSLAWSGELFF. For the CDR3, the DNA is TGTGCCAGCAGCTTATCACTAGCGTGGTCCGGGGAGCTGTTTTTT.

V usage is TRBV28 and J usage is TRBJ2-5, with 11 bases identical to TRBD2. Germline assignment: CDR1 MDHEN and CDR2 SYDVKM. The CDR3 is made up of 15 amino acids. Germline trimming cut 8 bases from V and 4 bases from J; bases unmatched to any gene: 9. CDR3 bases: TGTGCCAGCCAGATAGCGGGGGGGCCGGTAGAGACCCAGTACTTC. This sequence encodes CASQIAGGPVETQYF. Supplemented by reference TRBV28 and TRBJ2-5, the full variable domain reads DVKVTQSSRYLVKRTGEKVFLECVQDMDHENMFWYRQDPGLGLRLIYFSYDVKMKEKGDIPEGYSVSREKKERFSLILESASTNQTSMYLCASQIAGGPVETQYFGPGTRLLVL.

Ten or more counts support this clonotype. The chain joins TRBV7-2 to TRBJ1-6; D remains unclear. CDR3 length: 17 amino acids. CDR1 SGHTA and CDR2 FQGNSA come from the germline V gene. Between the trimmed V and J ends, which lost 2 bases and 2 bases, there was a span of 13 bases. CDR3 coding DNA: TGTGCCAGCAGCTTAAGTTTTGGAACAACCTATAATTCACCCCTCCACTTT. It yields the protein CASSLSFGTTYNSPLHF. The full variable domain, completed using reference TRBV7-2 and TRBJ1-6, is GAGVSQSPSNKVTEKGKDVELRCDPISGHTALYWYRQSLGQGLEFLIYFQGNSAPDKSGLPSDRFSAERTGGSVSTLTIQRTQQEDSAVYLCASSLSFGTTYNSPLHFGNGTRLTVT.

This clonotype was observed at least ten times. The chain uses TRBV7-2 and TRBJ2-1; 7 nucleotides line up with TRBD2. Germline values: CDR1 SGHTA, CDR2 FQGNSA. Losses at the gene ends were 0 bases for V and 4 bases for J; bases not matched to a gene: 3. The CDR3 loop spans 15 amino acids. The chain's CDR3 is CASSLAAGRYNEQFF. The CDR3 nucleotides are TGTGCCAGCAGCTTAGCAGCGGGGAGATACAATGAGCAGTTCTTC.

Only a few counts were recorded for this clonotype. The chain joins TRBV10-3 to TRBJ2-7; the D gene is possibly TRBD1 (6 bases). The CDR3 contains 13 residues. The germline V and J ends were trimmed by 6 bases and 6 bases, with 15 bases remaining between them. CDR1 is ENHRY and CDR2 is SYGVKD in the germline V gene. The CDR3 coding sequence is TGTGCCATCAGGGCTTCAGACAGGTCCGAGCAGTACTTC. Amino acids: CAIRASDRSEQYF.

This clonotype came up many times. The V and J genes are TRBV7-2 and TRBJ1-4, with 7 bases aligning to TRBD1. The CDR3 is 14 amino acids. Trimming took 5 bases from V and 10 from J; bases not matched to a gene: 10. Germline-derived CDR1 and CDR2 are SGHTA and FQGNSA. DNA of the CDR3: TGTGCCAGCAGCAGCCGAGGGGGCGCCGGAAAACTGTTTTTT. It encodes CASSSRGGAGKLFF.

This rearrangement joins TRBV29-1 to TRBJ2-7, with D perhaps given as TRBD1 or TRBD2 (5 bases each). The germline gives CDR1 SQVTM, CDR2 ANQGSEA. The V end was cut by 4 bases, the J end by 3 bases, with 16 bases between. The length of the CDR3 is 14 residues. The CDR3 DNA is TGCAGCGTTGTCGGGACGTCAAATCTCTACGAGCAGTACTTC. Protein sequence: CSVVGTSNLYEQYF.

This clonotype was counted between two and nine times. A much larger clone is a single base away; this may be a read error. The chain has TRBV7-9 and TRBJ2-3, with 11 nucleotides matching TRBD2. The CDR3 sequence is 17 residues long. The germline V gene has CDR1 SEHNR and CDR2 FQNEAQ (reference sequence). The junction had 11 bases not matched to a gene; V was cut back by 7 bases and J by 2 bases. The CDR3 DNA is TGTGCCAGCAACAGTATTAGCGGGGGGGCCTCCACAGATACGCAGTATTTT. Its protein product is CASNSISGGASTDTQYF.

V usage is TRBV19 and J usage is TRBJ1-6, with D possibly matching TRBD1 (6 bases). V shed 0 bases and J shed 9 bases, with 15 bases lying between them. Germline loops: CDR1 LNHDA, CDR2 SQIVND (reference sequence). This CDR3 has 16 residues. The CDR3 sequence: CASSIDWQGFGSPLHF. The CDR3 DNA reads TGTGCCAGTAGTATAGATTGGCAGGGGTTTGGTTCACCCCTCCACTTT.

This clonotype was observed a handful of times. The chain carries TRBV19 and TRBJ2-5; 10 bases are a match to TRBD1. Germline V CDR1 and CDR2: LNHDA, SQIVND (reference sequence). This CDR3 contains 14 residues. V was pared by 5 bases and J by 5 bases, with 5 bases of the junction left unmatched. This CDR3 is CASSPTGGIETQYF. DNA for the CDR3: TGTGCCAGTAGTCCGACAGGGGGCATCGAGACCCAGTACTTC.

This chain connects TRBV7-6 to TRBJ2-7; D may be TRBD1 (7 bases). V dropped 5 bases and J dropped 2 bases, with 13 bases sitting between them. Germline V gives CDR1 SGHVS, CDR2 FNYEAQ. The CDR3 is 14 amino acids. The CDR3 protein is CASSPRGAAYEQYF. DNA of the CDR3: TGTGCCAGCAGCCCCAGGGGGGCCGCCTACGAGCAGTACTTC.

The rearrangement uses TRBV20-1 and TRBJ1-2; D remains ambiguous. The V and J ends lost 3 bases and 0 bases respectively, with 11 bases between them. CDR1 and CDR2 (germline): DFQATT, SNEGSKA (reference sequence). CDR3 length: 14 residues. CDR3 sequence (DNA): TGCAGTGCTAGGAAGGGCCAAGCTAACTATGGCTACACCTTC. This encodes CSARKGQANYGYTF.

This clonotype was detected ten times or more. The CDR3 region has the DNA TGTGCCAGCACCGGCGGAGGGGGCTACGAGCAGTACTTC. Amino acid sequence: CASTGGGGYEQYF. V and J are TRBV12-3 or TRBV12-4 and TRBJ2-7, with D possibly called TRBD1 or TRBD2 (6 bases each). V lost 7 bases, J lost 3 bases, and 13 bases lay in between. The CDR3 loop spans 13 amino acids.

This clonotype was observed a few times. CDR3 loop: CASSLDATAQNIQYF. DNA of the CDR3: TGTGCCAGCAGCTTGGACGCGACAGCGCAAAACATTCAGTACTTC. V is TRBV5-4 and J is TRBJ2-4; TRBD1 is a possible D gene (5 bases). Trimming took off 0 bases at V and 5 bases at J, with 12 bases between the two ends. From germline, CDR1 is SGHNT and CDR2 YYREEE (reference sequence). This CDR3 has 15 residues. The variable domain in full, completed from reference TRBV5-4 and TRBJ2-4, reads ETGVTQSPTHLIKTRGQQVTLRCSSQSGHNTVSWYQQALGQGPQFIFQYYREEENGRGNFPPRFSGLQFPNYSSELNVNALELDDSALYLCASSLDATAQNIQYFGAGTRLSVL.

J is TRBJ2-7 and V is TRBV11-2, with D uncertain. The CDR3 extends over 14 amino acids. V lost 1 base and J 6 bases, leaving 13 bases between the germline ends. From germline, CDR1 is SGHAT and CDR2 FQNNGV. The CDR3 is CASSLGTLGSEQYF. CDR3 coding DNA: TGTGCCAGCAGCTTAGGAACCTTAGGATCCGAGCAGTACTTC.

This clonotype came up many times. The rearrangement joins TRBV28 to TRBJ2-5; D is uncertain. The CDR3 is made up of 16 amino acids. Trimming pared 5 bases from V and 4 bases from J, leaving 20 bases between. Germline CDR1 and CDR2: MDHEN and SYDVKM. For the CDR3, the DNA is TGTGCCAGCAGTCCTTCAGACATCTGGGTCTTAGAGACCCAGTACTTC. It specifies CASSPSDIWVLETQYF.

This sequence joins TRBV20-1 and TRBJ1-5; TRBD1 matches 10 bases. This CDR3 has 16 amino acids. CDR1 is DFQATT and CDR2 is SNEGSKA in the germline V gene (reference sequence). Losses at the gene ends were 0 bases for V and 6 bases for J; bases not matched to a gene: 8. CDR3 region: CSARDPAGQGSQPQHF. The CDR3 DNA sequence: TGCAGTGCTAGAGATCCGGCGGGACAGGGGAGTCAGCCCCAGCATTTT.

This clonotype was picked up many times. This chain joins TRBV7-2 and TRBJ2-2; TRBD1 is a possible D gene (6 bases). The V and J ends lost 0 bases and 7 bases respectively, with 15 bases between them. CDR3 length equals 16 residues. CDR1 and CDR2 from the germline V gene are SGHTA and FQGNSA. The CDR3 DNA reads TGTGCCAGCAGCTTAGCAGCCCCAGGGGTTGGCGGGGAGCTGTTTTTT. Its translation: CASSLAAPGVGGELFF.

This clonotype was observed at least ten times. The chain couples TRBV12-3 or TRBV12-4 to TRBJ2-3, with 9 bases lining up with TRBD2. V gave up 4 bases and J gave up 5 bases; unmatched junction bases: 10. This CDR3 region has 16 residues. In nucleotides, the CDR3 is TGTGCCAGCAGTTCCTGGGCGCGGGGGGGAGGAGATACGCAGTATTTT. Translation gives CASSSWARGGGDTQYF.

This chain links TRBV6-2 or TRBV6-3 with TRBJ1-5; no reliable D call. This CDR3 comprises 15 residues. CDR1 and CDR2 from the germline V gene are MNHEY and SVGEGT. V gave up 6 bases and J gave up 6 bases, with 18 bases separating them. For the CDR3, the DNA is TGTGCCAGCAGCAAATCGGGCGCGAATTCTCAGCCCCAGCATTTT. Residues: CASSKSGANSQPQHF.

Ten or more counts support this clonotype. The chain employs TRBV28 and TRBJ1-5, with a weak D call TRBD1 (5 bases). Germline V gives CDR1 MDHEN, CDR2 SYDVKM. V shed 7 bases and J shed 2 bases, with 18 bases lying between them. The CDR3 length is 16 residues. The CDR3 region is CASTKDTHQGNQPQHF. The CDR3 coding sequence is TGTGCCAGCACCAAGGACACCCACCAGGGCAATCAGCCCCAGCATTTT.

CDR3: CSVEDHLRNAFF. The CDR3 DNA reads TGCAGCGTTGAAGATCACTTGAGAAACGCTTTCTTT. V gene TRBV29-1 combines with J gene TRBJ1-1; D is uncertain. Per germline, CDR1 SQVTM and CDR2 ANQGSEA. V shed 0 bases and J shed 11 bases, with 13 bases lying between them. The CDR3 length is 12 residues.